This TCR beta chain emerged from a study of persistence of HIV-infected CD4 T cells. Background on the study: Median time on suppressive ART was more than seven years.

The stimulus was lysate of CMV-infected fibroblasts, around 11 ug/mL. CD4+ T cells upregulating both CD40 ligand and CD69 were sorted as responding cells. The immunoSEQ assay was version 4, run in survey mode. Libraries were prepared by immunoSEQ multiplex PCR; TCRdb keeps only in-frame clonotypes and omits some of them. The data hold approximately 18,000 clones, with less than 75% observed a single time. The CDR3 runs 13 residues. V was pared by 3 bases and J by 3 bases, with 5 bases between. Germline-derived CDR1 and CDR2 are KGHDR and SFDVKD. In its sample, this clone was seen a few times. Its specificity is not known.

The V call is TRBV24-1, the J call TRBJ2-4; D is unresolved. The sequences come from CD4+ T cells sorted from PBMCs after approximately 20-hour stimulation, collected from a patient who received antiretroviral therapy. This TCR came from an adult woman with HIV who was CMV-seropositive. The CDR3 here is CATSDTDKNIQYF. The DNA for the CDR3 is TGTGCCACCAGTGATACGGACAAAAACATTCAGTACTTC.